The clone carrying this T cell receptor beta chain has a handful of counts. The antigen remains undetermined. This entry is derived from a study of T cells after yellow fever vaccination. Findings of the study overall: The study noted that FACS-sorted repertoires could contain abundant clonotypes contaminating from the bulk population. Clones from primary vaccination mostly reappeared after the booster (about 97% CD4, approximately 86% CD8). Researchers noted that a small share of clonotypes showed up in both CD4 and CD8 compartments.

Germline lookup yields CDR1 ENHRY and CDR2 SYGVKD. The CDR3 contains 15 residues. The junction had 7 bases not matched to a gene; V was cut back by 0 bases and J by 8 bases. TCRdb analysed the 5' RACE reads with MiXCR anew, one entry per CDR3 protein. The sample lists just under 600,000 distinct CDR3 sequences, roughly 14% occurring once. V gene TRBV10-3 combines with J gene TRBJ1-1, with 9 bases lining up with TRBD1. This sequence was found in a man aged 25-40 years who received the YFV17D yellow fever vaccine. The sequencing used PBMCs, collected on the day of the yellow fever booster vaccination. The CDR3 is CAISESLAGTGEAFF. The CDR3 DNA reads as TGTGCCATCAGTGAGTCCCTCGCCGGGACAGGGGAAGCTTTCTTT.